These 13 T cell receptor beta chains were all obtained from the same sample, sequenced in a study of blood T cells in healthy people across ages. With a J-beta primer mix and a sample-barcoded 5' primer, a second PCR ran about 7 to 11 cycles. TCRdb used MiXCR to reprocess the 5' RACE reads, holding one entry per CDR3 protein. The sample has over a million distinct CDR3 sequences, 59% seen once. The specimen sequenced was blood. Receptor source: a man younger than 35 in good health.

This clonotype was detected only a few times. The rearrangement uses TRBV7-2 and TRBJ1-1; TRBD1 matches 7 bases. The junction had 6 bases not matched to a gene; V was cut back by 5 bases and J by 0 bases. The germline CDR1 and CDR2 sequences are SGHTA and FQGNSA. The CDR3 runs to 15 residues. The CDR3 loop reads CASSKGQTMNTEAFF. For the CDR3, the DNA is TGTGCCAGCAGCAAGGGACAGACGATGAACACTGAAGCTTTCTTT.

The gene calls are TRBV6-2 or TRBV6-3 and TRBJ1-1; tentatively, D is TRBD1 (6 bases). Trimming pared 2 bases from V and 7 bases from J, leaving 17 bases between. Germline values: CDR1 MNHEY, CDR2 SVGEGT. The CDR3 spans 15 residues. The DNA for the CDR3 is TGTGCCAGCAGTTACCTCAACGGGCAGGGGAATGAAGCTTTCTTT. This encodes CASSYLNGQGNEAFF.

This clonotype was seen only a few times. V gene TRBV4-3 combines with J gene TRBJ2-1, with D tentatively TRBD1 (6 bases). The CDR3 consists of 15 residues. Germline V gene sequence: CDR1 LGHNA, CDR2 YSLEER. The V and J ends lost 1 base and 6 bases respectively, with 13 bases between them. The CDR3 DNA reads TGCGCCAGCAGCCAAGGGACTGGACAGACCAATGAGCAGTTCTTC. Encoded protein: CASSQGTGQTNEQFF.

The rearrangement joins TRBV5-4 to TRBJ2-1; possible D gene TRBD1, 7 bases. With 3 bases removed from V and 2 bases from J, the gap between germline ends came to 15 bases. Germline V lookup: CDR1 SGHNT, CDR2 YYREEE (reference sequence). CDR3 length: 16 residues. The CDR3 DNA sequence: TGTGCCAGCAGCTCGTCTGGAGGGGGCGCCTACAATGAGCAGTTCTTC. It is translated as CASSSSGGGAYNEQFF.

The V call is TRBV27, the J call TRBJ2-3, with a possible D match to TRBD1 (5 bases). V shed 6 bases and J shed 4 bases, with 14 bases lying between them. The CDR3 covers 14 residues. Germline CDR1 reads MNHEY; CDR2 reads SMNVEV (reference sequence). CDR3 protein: CASSPLTAADTQYF. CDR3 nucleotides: TGTGCCAGCAGCCCGCTGACAGCCGCAGATACGCAGTATTTT.

The CDR3 sequence: CASSLQGGFYEQYF. The CDR3 DNA follows: TGTGCCAGCAGCTTGCAGGGCGGATTCTACGAGCAGTACTTC. The chain links TRBV7-9 to TRBJ2-1; D might be TRBD1 (5 bases). Near its end, the DNA agrees better with TRBJ2-7, so the J call may be wrong. CDR1 SEHNR and CDR2 FQNEAQ come from the germline V gene (reference sequence). The CDR3 length is 14 residues.

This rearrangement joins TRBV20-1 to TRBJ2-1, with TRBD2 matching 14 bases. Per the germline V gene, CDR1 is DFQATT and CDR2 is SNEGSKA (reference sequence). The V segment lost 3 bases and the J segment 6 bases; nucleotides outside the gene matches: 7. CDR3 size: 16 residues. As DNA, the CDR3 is TGCAGTGCTAGCCGACTAGCGGGAGGGCAATTCAATGAGCAGTTCTTC. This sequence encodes CSASRLAGGQFNEQFF.

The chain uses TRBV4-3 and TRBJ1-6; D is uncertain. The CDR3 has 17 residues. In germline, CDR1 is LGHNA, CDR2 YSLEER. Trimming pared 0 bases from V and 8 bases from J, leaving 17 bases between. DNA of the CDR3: TGCGCCAGCAGCCAAGATCCCCCCGGGAGTCTACATTCACCCCTCCACTTT. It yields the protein CASSQDPPGSLHSPLHF.

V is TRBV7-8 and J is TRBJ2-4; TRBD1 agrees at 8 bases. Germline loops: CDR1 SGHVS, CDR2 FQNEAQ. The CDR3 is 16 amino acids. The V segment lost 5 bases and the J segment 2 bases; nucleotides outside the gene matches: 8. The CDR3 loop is CASSESGGFTKNIQYF. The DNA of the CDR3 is TGTGCCAGCAGCGAATCAGGGGGCTTTACCAAAAACATTCAGTACTTC.

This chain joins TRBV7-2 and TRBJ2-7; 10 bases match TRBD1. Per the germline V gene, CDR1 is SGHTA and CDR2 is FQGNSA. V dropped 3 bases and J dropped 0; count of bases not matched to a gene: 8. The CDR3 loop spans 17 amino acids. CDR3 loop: CASSFPGQGRGSYEQYF. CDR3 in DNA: TGTGCCAGCAGCTTTCCGGGACAGGGGAGGGGCTCCTACGAGCAGTACTTC.

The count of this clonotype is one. The CDR3 protein is CASSLGQLGNTEAFF. In DNA, the CDR3 is TGTGCCAGCAGCTTGGGACAGCTGGGGAACACTGAAGCTTTCTTT. The chain employs TRBV7-9 and TRBJ1-1, with TRBD1 identical over 7 bases. V dropped 3 bases and J dropped 1; count of bases not matched to a gene: 5. CDR3 length: 15 residues. Germline V gene lookup returns CDR1 SEHNR and CDR2 FQNEAQ (reference sequence).

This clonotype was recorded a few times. DNA for the CDR3: TGTGCCAGCAGCTTATGGACAGGGGCGGCCAAAAACATTCAGTACTTC. The encoded protein is CASSLWTGAAKNIQYF. This chain links TRBV7-2 with TRBJ2-4, with 9 bases matching TRBD1. Germline V gives CDR1 SGHTA, CDR2 FQGNSA. The CDR3 is 16 amino acids. Trimming at V came to 2 bases and at J to 1 base, leaving 3 bases not matched to a gene.

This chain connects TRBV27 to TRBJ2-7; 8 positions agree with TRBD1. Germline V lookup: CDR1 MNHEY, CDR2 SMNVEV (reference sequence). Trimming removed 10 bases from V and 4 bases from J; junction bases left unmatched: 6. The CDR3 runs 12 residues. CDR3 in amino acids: CATGTGDYEQYF. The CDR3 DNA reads TGTGCCACCGGGACAGGAGATTACGAGCAGTACTTC.